The 4 T cell receptor beta chains presented below share a single source sample, sequenced in a study of cytomegalovirus exposure and HLA in healthy donors (dated by TCRdb to the late 2010s). Library preparation employed the immunoSEQ multiplex PCR assay. For the multiplex PCR, a mixture combining 60 forward primers for TCR Vbeta segments and 13 reverse primers for TCR Jbeta segments was used. Entries here come from immuneACCESS through TCRdb and include only in-frame sequences with V and J called. Some clones fail to appear in such tables; in the studies checked, an unresolved V gene covers under half of the shortfall, and the cause of the remainder is unknown. This sample comprises roughly 180,000 clones, around 75% of them detected only once. The top ten constitute about 8% of the sample. The sample comprised PBMCs. Every receptor here comes from a middle-aged woman in good health and CMV-seropositive.

V usage is TRBV5-1 and J usage is TRBJ2-2; D possibly corresponds to TRBD2 (5 bases). CDR3 length equals 15 residues. V lost 5 bases and J lost 5, with 16 bases in between. The germline gives CDR1 SGHRS, CDR2 YFSETQ. This chain's CDR3 is CASSLTRVATGELFF. CDR3 bases: TGCGCCAGCAGTCTAACTAGGGTAGCTACCGGGGAGCTGTTTTTT.

This rearrangement joins TRBV7-6 to TRBJ2-3; 9 nucleotides line up with TRBD1. CDR3 length: 15 amino acids. CDR1 is SGHVS and CDR2 is FNYEAQ in the germline V gene. V was pared by 4 bases and J by 2 bases, with 4 bases of the junction left unmatched. CDR3: CASSYRGRSTDTQYF. The CDR3 DNA is TGTGCCAGCAGCTACAGGGGGCGCTCCACAGATACGCAGTATTTT.

The V and J genes are TRBV20-1 and TRBJ2-5; the D is unclear. The length of the CDR3 is 10 residues. Germline V gene data show CDR1 as DFQATT and CDR2 as SNEGSKA (reference sequence). V was trimmed by 5 bases and J by 3 bases, leaving 4 bases between them. For the CDR3, the DNA is TGCAGTGCTTTCGAAGAGACCCAGTACTTC. This encodes CSAFEETQYF.

This chain connects TRBV20-1 to TRBJ2-7; D not certain. CDR1 is DFQATT and CDR2 is SNEGSKA in the germline V gene (reference sequence). The CDR3 loop spans 11 amino acids. The V gene lost 3 bases and the J gene lost 3 bases, with 6 bases spanning the gap. CDR3 residues: CSASYDYEQYF. CDR3 nucleotides: TGCAGTGCTAGCTACGACTACGAGCAGTACTTC.